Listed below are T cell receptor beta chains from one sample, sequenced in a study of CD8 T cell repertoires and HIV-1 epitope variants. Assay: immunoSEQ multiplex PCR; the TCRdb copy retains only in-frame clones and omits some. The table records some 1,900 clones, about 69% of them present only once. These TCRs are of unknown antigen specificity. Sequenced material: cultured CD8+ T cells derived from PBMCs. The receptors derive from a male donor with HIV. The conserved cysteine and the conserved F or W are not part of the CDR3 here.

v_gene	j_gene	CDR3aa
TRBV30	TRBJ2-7	AWSSLWTVEQY
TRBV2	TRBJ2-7	ASSEGTGTYEQY
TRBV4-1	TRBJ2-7	ASSRGGLADEQY
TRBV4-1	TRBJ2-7	ASSLVIAGDGEQY
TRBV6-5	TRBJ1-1	ASSWTFALNTEAF
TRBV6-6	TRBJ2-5	ASTTRQNDQETQY
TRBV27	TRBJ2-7	ASSLSLGTLSYEQY
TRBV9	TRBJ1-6	ASSVGSYNSPLH
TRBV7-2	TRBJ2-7	ASSSGGADSYEQY
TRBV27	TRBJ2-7	ASSPARTYEQY
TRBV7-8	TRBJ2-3	ASSLGYAGGPTDTQY
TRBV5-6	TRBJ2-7	ASSLSTGPYEQY
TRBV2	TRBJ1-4	ASRGTGEYEKLF
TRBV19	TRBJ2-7	ASSPFQASYEQY
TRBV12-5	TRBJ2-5	ASGSTSDSTQETQY
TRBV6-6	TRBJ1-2	ASSPQGGADGYT
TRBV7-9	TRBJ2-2	ASSLQDGELF
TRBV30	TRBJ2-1	AWGEGEEQF
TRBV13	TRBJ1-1	ASSLRGGTEAF
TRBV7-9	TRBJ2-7	ASSSPAGTGSYEQY